The clone carrying this T cell receptor beta chain was seen a few times. These data belong to a study of T-cell memory formation after mild COVID-19. With 6 bases removed from V and 5 bases from J, the gap between germline ends came to 16 bases. In germline, CDR1 is DFQATT, CDR2 SNEGSKA (reference sequence). This CDR3 has 13 amino acids. One entry per CDR3 protein, called by TCRdb with MiXCR from the 5' RACE reads. The sample has roughly 300,000 distinct CDR3 sequences, roughly 8.2% seen once. The receptor's source is a man between 18 and 29 years old who had mild COVID-19 (a few samples of this study predate the infection). Cell type and time point are not known. Material for sequencing was PBMCs or a T cell subset sorted from them (not recorded which). The gene calls are TRBV20-1 and TRBJ1-2; TRBD1 might be the D (6 bases). The CDR3: CSAAHRVAYGYTF. The CDR3 region has the DNA TGCAGTGCCGCTCACAGGGTCGCTTATGGCTACACCTTC.